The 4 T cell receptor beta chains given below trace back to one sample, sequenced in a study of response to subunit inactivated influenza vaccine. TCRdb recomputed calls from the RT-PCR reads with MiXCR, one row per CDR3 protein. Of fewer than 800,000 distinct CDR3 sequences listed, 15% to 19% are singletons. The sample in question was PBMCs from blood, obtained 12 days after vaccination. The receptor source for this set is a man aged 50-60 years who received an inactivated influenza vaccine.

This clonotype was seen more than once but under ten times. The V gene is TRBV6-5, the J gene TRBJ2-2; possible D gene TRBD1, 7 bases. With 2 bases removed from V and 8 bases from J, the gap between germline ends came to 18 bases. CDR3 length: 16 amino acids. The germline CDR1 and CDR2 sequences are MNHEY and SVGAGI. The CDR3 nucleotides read TGTGCCAGCAGTTACGGCCTAGGAGGGGGCAGAGGGGAGCTGTTTTTT. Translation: CASSYGLGGGRGELFF.

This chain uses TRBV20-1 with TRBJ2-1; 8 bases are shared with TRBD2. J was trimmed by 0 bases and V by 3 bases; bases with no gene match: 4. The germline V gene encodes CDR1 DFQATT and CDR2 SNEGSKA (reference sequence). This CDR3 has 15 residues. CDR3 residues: CSARGAGGSYNEQFF. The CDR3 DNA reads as TGCAGTGCTAGGGGGGCGGGGGGCTCCTACAATGAGCAGTTCTTC.

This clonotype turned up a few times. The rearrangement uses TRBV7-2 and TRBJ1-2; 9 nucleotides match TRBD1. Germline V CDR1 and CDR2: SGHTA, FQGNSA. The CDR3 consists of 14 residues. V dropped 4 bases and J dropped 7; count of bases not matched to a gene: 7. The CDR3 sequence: CASSSGTGRSGYTF. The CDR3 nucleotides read TGTGCCAGCAGCTCCGGGACAGGGCGAAGTGGCTACACCTTC. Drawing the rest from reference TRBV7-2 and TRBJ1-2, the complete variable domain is GAGVSQSPSNKVTEKGKDVELRCDPISGHTALYWYRQSLGQGLEFLIYFQGNSAPDKSGLPSDRFSAERTGGSVSTLTIQRTQQEDSAVYLCASSSGTGRSGYTFGSGTRLTVV.

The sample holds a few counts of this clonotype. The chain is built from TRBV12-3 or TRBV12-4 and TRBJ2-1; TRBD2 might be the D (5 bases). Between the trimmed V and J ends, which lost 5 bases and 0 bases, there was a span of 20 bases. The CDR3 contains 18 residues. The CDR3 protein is CASSTTTPIPSSYNEQFF. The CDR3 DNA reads TGTGCCAGCAGTACGACTACTCCGATCCCGAGCTCCTACAATGAGCAGTTCTTC.